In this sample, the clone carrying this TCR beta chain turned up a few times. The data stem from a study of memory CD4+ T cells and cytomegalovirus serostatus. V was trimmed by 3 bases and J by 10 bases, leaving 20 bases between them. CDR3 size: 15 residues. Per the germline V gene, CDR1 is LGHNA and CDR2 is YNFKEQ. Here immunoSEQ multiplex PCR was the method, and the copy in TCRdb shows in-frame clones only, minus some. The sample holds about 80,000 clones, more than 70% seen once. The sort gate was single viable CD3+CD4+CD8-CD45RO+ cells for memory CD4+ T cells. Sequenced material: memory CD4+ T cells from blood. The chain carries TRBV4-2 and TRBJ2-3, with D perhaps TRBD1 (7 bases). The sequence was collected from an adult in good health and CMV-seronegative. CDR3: CASSQEGALQKPQYF. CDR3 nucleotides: TGTGCCAGCAGCCAGGAGGGGGCCCTCCAAAAACCGCAGTATTTT.